This T cell receptor (beta chain) was obtained from a study of T cells after yellow fever vaccination. V lost 3 bases and J 3 bases, leaving 12 bases between the germline ends. CDR3 length: 16 amino acids. In its sample, this clonotype was seen a few times. Its antigen is not identified. General observations from the study: A limited proportion of clonotypes was detected within both the CD4 and CD8 compartments. The secondary T-cell response peaked on day 5, not day 15, but was weaker. Most clones from primary vaccination were detected again post-booster (96% CD4, 88% CD8).

5'RACE template switching produced TCR cDNA carrying a universal primer site and UMIs. In TCRdb, the 5' RACE reads were re-called with MiXCR into one record per CDR3 protein. Of under 600,000 distinct CDR3 sequences in the sample, about 14% were seen once. The chain is built from TRBV12-3 or TRBV12-4 and TRBJ2-6; D call uncertain. This sequence was found in a man aged 30-40 years who received the YFV17D yellow fever vaccine. The sample consisted of PBMCs, taken on the day of the yellow fever booster vaccination. The CDR3 DNA sequence: TGTGCCAGCAGTTTTAATGGGTGGGGTGGGGCCAACGTCCTGACTTTC. Its translation: CASSFNGWGGANVLTF.